This T cell receptor beta chain was profiled in a study of CD8+ T cells in alopecia areata. Following RNA extraction, reverse transcription yielded cDNA that acted as the sequencing template. This table comes from immunoSEQ multiplex PCR, and its TCRdb copy is limited to in-frame clones, with some not included. The table has 150,000 to 200,000 clones, under 80% seen once; the top ten hold roughly 1.3%. This clone came up a few times. The same CDR3 can be traced to other DNA sequences in this sample. Treatment reported: oral pan-JAK inhibitor, 5-10 mg twice daily. Germline CDR1 is GTSNPN and CDR2 is SVGIG (reference sequence). The CDR3 has 10 residues. Trimming took off 7 bases at V and 4 bases at J, with 2 bases between the two ends.

The receptor was derived from a human donor with alopecia areata. The source was CD4+ T cells sorted from blood, collected at week 49, from a patient treated with tofacitinib. V is TRBV30 and J is TRBJ2-6; D gene ambiguous. The CDR3 loop is CASGANVLTF. CDR3 sequence (DNA): TGTGCCTCAGGGGCCAACGTCCTGACTTTC.